Listed here are 26 T cell receptor beta chains from one sample, sequenced in a study of blood T cell repertoires in COVID-19. Sequencing used immunoSEQ multiplex PCR; TCRdb keeps in-frame clones, though not all of them. The sample gives more than 250,000 clones, about four fifths of which show up once; less than 5.5% is in the top ten. The sample taken for sequencing was PBMCs or T cells enriched from blood (not recorded which). These receptors came from a man aged 40-49 years who had been exposed to COVID-19.

V is TRBV19 and J is TRBJ2-5, with 7 nucleotides matching TRBD2. The CDR3 contains 14 residues. V was pared by 4 bases and J by 5 bases, with 7 bases of the junction left unmatched. Looked up from germline, CDR1 is LNHDA and CDR2 is SQIVND (reference sequence). The CDR3 nucleotides are TGTGCCAGTAGTAGCGGGAGCTGGTGGGAGACCCAGTACTTC. Encoded protein: CASSSGSWWETQYF.

The gene calls are TRBV5-1 and TRBJ2-1; 8 bases align to TRBD2. CDR3 size: 14 residues. From germline, CDR1 is SGHRS and CDR2 YFSETQ. V lost 1 base and J lost 5; bases outside the gene matches: 2. The chain's CDR3 is CASSLSGSNNEQFF. The CDR3 nucleotides read TGCGCCAGCAGCTTGAGCGGGAGCAACAATGAGCAGTTCTTC. Supplemented by reference TRBV5-1 and TRBJ2-1, the full variable domain reads KAGVTQTPRYLIKTRGQQVTLSCSPISGHRSVSWYQQTPGQGLQFLFEYFSETQRNKGNFPGRFSGRQFSNSRSEMNVSTLELGDSALYLCASSLSGSNNEQFFGPGTRLTVL.

The chain is built from TRBV7-9 and TRBJ2-7; a weak D match, TRBD2 (5 bases). There are 11 residues in the CDR3. The V end was cut by 5 bases, the J end by 3 bases, with 5 bases between. CDR1 is SEHNR, CDR2 FQNEAQ, per germline (reference sequence). This CDR3 reads CASSRDYEQYF. In DNA form, the CDR3 reads TGTGCCAGCAGCCGGGACTACGAGCAGTACTTC.

The table lists this clone with a count of one. V gene TRBV7-3 combines with J gene TRBJ1-5; D uncertain. V was cut by 5 bases and J by 7 bases, with 12 bases left in between. This CDR3 is 13 amino acids long. Germline lookup yields CDR1 SGHTA and CDR2 FQGTGA. The CDR3 region has the DNA TGTGCCAGCAGCCGAGAGAGGGAGCAGCCCCAGCATTTT. As protein: CASSREREQPQHF.

The V and J genes are TRBV3-1 (or the pseudogene TRBV3-2) and TRBJ1-1; the D is unclear. Germline CDR1 is LGHDT and CDR2 is YNNKEL (reference sequence). This CDR3 is built from 14 residues. Trimming left V 1 base short and J 2 bases short, with 8 bases between. The CDR3 region is CASSQVPENTEAFF. The CDR3 region has the DNA TGTGCCAGCAGCCAAGTCCCAGAAAACACTGAAGCTTTCTTT.

The chain carries TRBV11-3 and TRBJ2-7; tentative D call: TRBD2 (5 bases). This CDR3 region has 15 residues. Germline CDR1 reads SGHNT; CDR2 reads YENEEA. The ends were cut back, 1 base at V and 3 bases at J, with 13 bases in the middle. The CDR3 here is CASSLGGLGSYEQYF. The CDR3 DNA follows: TGTGCCAGCAGCTTAGGTGGACTGGGAAGCTACGAGCAGTACTTC.

This chain links TRBV7-8 with TRBJ2-7; 10 bases map to TRBD2. This CDR3 is 15 amino acids long. Germline trimming cut 5 bases from V and 1 base from J; bases unmatched to any gene: 5. From germline, CDR1 is SGHVS and CDR2 FQNEAQ. CDR3 DNA: TGTGCCAGCAGCCCCGGACTAGCGGTGTCCTACGAGCAGTACTTC. This codes for CASSPGLAVSYEQYF.

This clone was recorded only once. The chain is built from TRBV19 and TRBJ1-2, with D possibly matching TRBD1 (5 bases). The germline gives CDR1 LNHDA, CDR2 SQIVND (reference sequence). CDR3 length equals 13 residues. V shed 9 bases and J shed 2 bases, with 13 bases lying between them. The CDR3 DNA reads as TGTGCCAGCCGCCACCGGGGGAACTATGGCTACACCTTC. It codes for CASRHRGNYGYTF.

This clone came up once. This chain links TRBV12-5 with TRBJ2-1, with 10 bases fitting TRBD1. Trimming removed 5 bases from V and 4 bases from J; junction bases left unmatched: 8. The CDR3 is 16 amino acids. Germline CDR1 reads LGHNT; CDR2 reads FRNRAP. The CDR3 bases are TGTGCTAGTGGTCCCCGGGACAGGGGAATATACAATGAGCAGTTCTTC. Amino acid sequence: CASGPRDRGIYNEQFF.

The J gene is TRBJ2-7, the V gene TRBV7-2; maybe TRBD2 (6 bases). Germline assignment: CDR1 SGHTA and CDR2 FQGNSA. This CDR3 contains 15 residues. V was cut by 5 bases and J by 7 bases, with 21 bases left in between. This chain's CDR3 is CASSLRPGTAGEQYF. The CDR3 DNA reads TGTGCCAGCAGCCTTCGTCCCGGGACTGCGGGGGAGCAGTACTTC.

There are a few counts of this clone. The V and J genes are TRBV18 and TRBJ2-7; no clear D gene. Germline values: CDR1 KGHSH, CDR2 LQKENI. V dropped 3 bases and J dropped 5 bases, with 5 bases sitting between them. CDR3 length equals 11 residues. In DNA, the CDR3 is TGTGCCAGCTCACCCTTAGACGAGCAGTACTTC. Its protein is CASSPLDEQYF.

The chain joins TRBV5-5 to TRBJ1-3; perhaps TRBD1 as D (5 bases). Germline V gives CDR1 SGHKS, CDR2 YYEKEE (reference sequence). CDR3 size: 15 residues. The V end lost 4 bases, the J end lost 2 bases, and 13 bases lay between the germline ends. The DNA for the CDR3 is TGTGCCAGCAGCCGAGATACAGGTGCTGGAAACACCATATATTTT. Protein: CASSRDTGAGNTIYF.

The chain is built from TRBV25-1 and TRBJ1-4, with TRBD1 matching over 7 bases. Per germline, CDR1 MGHDK and CDR2 SYGVNS. After removal of 4 bases from V and 0 bases from J, the junction contained 2 bases not matched to a gene. This CDR3 contains 15 residues. This CDR3 is CASSVGQATNEKLFF. The CDR3 bases are TGTGCCAGCAGTGTCGGACAGGCAACTAATGAAAAACTGTTTTTT.

The chain is built from TRBV30 and TRBJ2-3; perhaps TRBD2 as D (6 bases). V shed 4 bases and J shed 2 bases, with 19 bases lying between them. Germline V gene data show CDR1 as GTSNPN and CDR2 as SVGIG (reference sequence). This CDR3 comprises 16 residues. CDR3 sequence: CAWKRHAGSTTDTQYF. In DNA form, the CDR3 reads TGTGCCTGGAAACGACATGCGGGGTCCACCACAGATACGCAGTATTTT.

The chain carries TRBV5-1 and TRBJ2-7; D is perhaps TRBD1 (5 bases). This CDR3 has 15 amino acids. Trimming removed 0 bases at V and 5 bases at J, with 15 bases between. Germline CDR1 SGHRS, CDR2 YFSETQ. CDR3 nucleotide sequence: TGCGCCAGCAGCTTGGTCGCGACAGAACAGAACGAGCAGTACTTC. As protein: CASSLVATEQNEQYF.

The chain links TRBV21-1 to TRBJ2-7; the D segment call TRBD2 is taken from the table without a DNA check. TRBV21-1 is a documented pseudogene. The CDR3 totals 15 residues. The CDR3 spells CASSKPGLAAYEQYF. CDR3 bases: TGTGCCAGCAGCAAGCCGGGACTAGCGGCCTACGAGCAGTACTTC.

The chain couples TRBV4-1 to TRBJ2-1; the match to TRBD2 covers 7 bases. The CDR3 has 16 amino acids. The germline V gene has CDR1 MGHRA and CDR2 YSYEKL. V was clipped by 5 bases and J by 0 bases; unmatched bases: 7. In nucleotides, the CDR3 is TGCGCCAGCAGCGTAAGCGGGGCCAGCTCCTACAATGAGCAGTTCTTC. Protein: CASSVSGASSYNEQFF.

The CDR3 here is CASSLATSQETQYF. The CDR3 DNA reads as TGTGCCAGCAGCCTTGCGACTAGCCAAGAGACCCAGTACTTC. This chain joins TRBV3-1 (or the pseudogene TRBV3-2) and TRBJ2-5, with D perhaps TRBD2 (6 bases). V dropped 4 bases and J dropped 1 base, with 10 bases sitting between them. Germline CDR1 LGHDT, CDR2 YNNKEL (reference sequence). The CDR3 has 14 residues.

V gene TRBV7-9 combines with J gene TRBJ1-6; D is unresolved. Trimming cost V 2 bases and J 9 bases, with 14 bases left between them. CDR1 is SEHNR, CDR2 FQNEAQ, per germline (reference sequence). This CDR3 is 15 amino acids long. As DNA, the CDR3 is TGTGCCAGCAGCTTATTCCCAGACGGGAGTTCACCCCTCCACTTT. Translation: CASSLFPDGSSPLHF.

This clone showed up just once. The chain carries TRBV12-3 or TRBV12-4 and TRBJ2-2; D might be TRBD1 (7 bases). The CDR3 extends over 13 amino acids. V shed 6 bases and J shed 8 bases, with 13 bases lying between them. CDR3 loop: CASRAGGYGELFF. As DNA, the CDR3 is TGTGCCAGCAGAGCAGGGGGGTATGGGGAGCTGTTTTTT.

The rearrangement uses TRBV4-1 and TRBJ2-5, with D perhaps matching TRBD2 (5 bases). The CDR3 extends over 15 amino acids. Germline V lookup: CDR1 MGHRA, CDR2 YSYEKL. Trimming took off 0 bases at V and 2 bases at J, with 10 bases between the two ends. CDR3 sequence reads: CASSQEQRTQETQYF. As DNA, the CDR3 is TGCGCCAGCAGCCAAGAGCAACGGACTCAAGAGACCCAGTACTTC.

This sequence joins TRBV19 and TRBJ2-7, with D possibly TRBD1 on 6 matching bases. Trimming stripped 0 bases from V and 6 bases from J, with 15 bases between. The CDR3 sequence is 15 residues long. Germline V gives CDR1 LNHDA, CDR2 SQIVND (reference sequence). CDR3 in amino acids: CASSIDPTGSGEQYF. The CDR3 DNA is TGTGCCAGTAGTATAGACCCTACAGGGTCTGGCGAGCAGTACTTC.

The chain couples TRBV29-1 to TRBJ2-1; tentative D call: TRBD2 (5 bases). This CDR3 spans 12 amino acids. V was cut by 4 bases and J by 3 bases, with 7 bases left in between. CDR1 SQVTM and CDR2 ANQGSEA come from the germline V gene. The CDR3 nucleotides read TGCAGCGTTGGTGGGAGCTACAATGAGCAGTTCTTC. This codes for CSVGGSYNEQFF.

V usage is TRBV2 and J usage is TRBJ1-5; TRBD1 agrees at 7 bases. CDR1 and CDR2 from the germline V gene are SNHLY and FYNNEI. This CDR3 is built from 14 residues. The trim removed 4 bases at V and 6 bases at J, leaving 6 bases unmatched. The CDR3 DNA follows: TGTGCCAGCAGTGTAGGGGGCGCATTTCAGCCCCAGCATTTT. It translates to CASSVGGAFQPQHF.

The J gene is TRBJ2-3, the V gene TRBV2; 11 nucleotides agree with TRBD2. The V and J ends lost 6 bases and 0 bases, in that order; junction bases with no gene match: 5. This CDR3 region has 16 residues. CDR1 is SNHLY and CDR2 is FYNNEI in the germline V gene. CDR3 coding DNA: TGTGCCAGCAGCCTTAGCGGGAGGGCGAGCACAGATACGCAGTATTTT. Protein: CASSLSGRASTDTQYF.

V gene TRBV30 combines with J gene TRBJ1-2; TRBD1 is a possible D gene (5 bases). Germline CDR1 reads GTSNPN; CDR2 reads SVGIG (reference sequence). V shed 4 bases and J shed 9 bases, with 15 bases lying between them. The CDR3 runs 12 residues. CDR3 in amino acids: CAWISGGHSYTF. CDR3 DNA sequence: TGTGCCTGGATCTCGGGAGGACATAGCTACACCTTC.